These 18 T cell receptor beta chains share one sample of origin, sequenced in a study of CD8+CD57+ T cells in acquired aplastic anemia. Only patients with CD8+CD57+ cell expansion on flow cytometry were chosen for sequencing. It was genomic DNA that served as the template for profiling TCR beta VDJ and CDR3. Via MiXCR, TCRdb re-called the reads, giving one row per CDR3 protein. Here the sample spans about 200,000 distinct CDR3 sequences, about half being singletons. The sequenced sample was sorted CD4+, CD8+, or CD8+CD57+ T cells (not recorded which) from PBMCs. These receptors were obtained from a human donor with aplastic anemia.

V is TRBV15 and J is TRBJ1-2; 10 nucleotides line up with TRBD1. Germline CDR1 and CDR2: LNHNV and YYDKDF (reference sequence). The trim removed 3 bases at V and 4 bases at J, leaving 14 bases unmatched. The CDR3 contains 18 residues. The CDR3 DNA reads as TGTGCCACCAGCAGTCAGTCCGGGACAGGGGTACCTACCTATGGCTACACCTTC. Translated, it gives CATSSQSGTGVPTYGYTF.

Regarding this clonotype: At one end, the junction sequence differs from germline, possibly due to a read error. V gene TRBV5-1 combines with J gene TRBJ2-2; 8 bases map to TRBD1. This CDR3 is 15 amino acids long. Germline CDR1 reads SGHRS; CDR2 reads YFSETQ. The CDR3 reads CASSRGQVNTGELFF. The CDR3 nucleotides read TGTGCCAGCAGCCGGGGACAGGTGAACACCGGGGAGCTGTTTTTT.

This clonotype was recorded at least ten times. J is TRBJ1-1 and V is TRBV2; TRBD1 might be the D (6 bases). In germline, CDR1 is SNHLY, CDR2 FYNNEI. This CDR3 has 15 residues. V dropped 4 bases and J dropped 1 base, with 13 bases sitting between them. CDR3 sequence (DNA): TGTGCCAGCAGTGCTGCACCACAGGGGAACACTGAAGCTTTCTTT. Its protein is CASSAAPQGNTEAFF.

The chain combines TRBV24-1 with TRBJ1-2; 8 positions agree with TRBD1. Germline CDR1 reads KGHDR; CDR2 reads SFDVKD. The CDR3 extends over 15 amino acids. Trimming cost V 4 bases and J 4 bases; bases outside gene matches: 7. The CDR3 reads CATSDDRGDFYGYTF. The DNA of the CDR3 is TGTGCCACCAGTGACGACAGGGGTGACTTCTATGGCTACACCTTC.

J is TRBJ2-1 and V is TRBV7-9; D is possibly TRBD2 (5 bases). The CDR3 sequence is 14 residues long. CDR1 is SEHNR, CDR2 FQNEAQ, per germline (reference sequence). V lost 4 bases, J lost 6 bases, and 13 bases lay in between. The CDR3 DNA is TGTGCCAGCAGCTCCCCCCTAAGCGGCAATGAGCAGTTCTTC. This codes for CASSSPLSGNEQFF.

The gene calls are TRBV19 and TRBJ1-2; D unclear. V shed 9 bases and J shed 0 bases, with 23 bases lying between them. The germline V gene has CDR1 LNHDA and CDR2 SQIVND (reference sequence). The CDR3 is made up of 17 amino acids. DNA for the CDR3: TGTGCCAGCAGCGGTACGGACGGCCGTTCTGCTAACTATGGCTACACCTTC. The encoded protein is CASSGTDGRSANYGYTF.

The chain employs TRBV2 and TRBJ2-7, with D possibly being TRBD2 (6 bases). V was trimmed by 5 bases and J by 0 bases, leaving 14 bases between them. This CDR3 contains 15 residues. Germline V gene lookup returns CDR1 SNHLY and CDR2 FYNNEI. DNA for the CDR3: TGTGCCAGCAGTCGGGGGTGGCCTAGCTCCTACGAGCAGTACTTC. Encoded protein: CASSRGWPSSYEQYF.

As regards this clonotype: Since a much larger clone is just one base distant, this may be a read error. V gene TRBV7-9 combines with J gene TRBJ1-5; 8 bases are shared with TRBD1. The V gene end was trimmed by 4 bases and the J gene end by 5 bases; junction bases not matched to a gene: 4. This CDR3 contains 14 residues. CDR1 and CDR2 (germline): SEHNR, FQNEAQ (reference sequence). The CDR3 bases are TGTGCCAGCAGCTCTTCACAGGGGGATCAGCCCCAGCATTTT. It is translated as CASSSSQGDQPQHF.

This clonotype was picked up a small number of times. The chain has TRBV7-2 and TRBJ1-1; tentative D call: TRBD1 (5 bases). Deletions cut 1 base from V and 0 bases from J, with 18 bases between. The CDR3 totals 18 residues. The germline V gene encodes CDR1 SGHTA and CDR2 FQGNSA. The CDR3 coding sequence is TGTGCCAGCAGCTTAGTGTACGGGGGAAGGCAAGTGAACACTGAAGCTTTCTTT. This encodes CASSLVYGGRQVNTEAFF.

This clonotype occurred many times. The genes are TRBV20-1 and TRBJ1-3; 7 nucleotides match TRBD1. After removal of 7 bases from V and 2 bases from J, the junction contained 5 bases not matched to a gene. Germline V lookup: CDR1 DFQATT, CDR2 SNEGSKA (reference sequence). This CDR3 is 13 amino acids long. The DNA for the CDR3 is TGCAGTGTCCCACAGGGGACTGGAAACACCATATATTTT. Amino acid sequence: CSVPQGTGNTIYF.

This clonotype was counted a few times. The conserved closing phenylalanine or tryptophan is absent in this CDR3, likely reflecting a read error. The CDR3 sequence is CASSFRGDGSYEQYS. The DNA for the CDR3 is TGTGCCAGCAGCTTTAGAGGGGATGGCTCCTACGAGCAGTACTCC. V gene TRBV11-3 combines with J gene TRBJ2-7; perhaps D is TRBD1 or TRBD2 (5 bases each). Germline assignment: CDR1 SGHNT and CDR2 YENEEA. The CDR3 totals 15 residues. Trimming took 3 bases from V and 0 from J, leaving 12 bases between them.

This chain uses TRBV7-2 with TRBJ2-7; 11 bases match TRBD2. The CDR3 is 14 amino acids. With V trimmed by 3 bases and J by 6 bases, 4 bases remained unmatched. Germline CDR1 is SGHTA and CDR2 is FQGNSA. The CDR3 sequence: CASSLSSGRFEQYF. The CDR3 nucleotides read TGTGCCAGCAGCTTGTCTAGCGGGAGGTTCGAGCAGTACTTC.

This clonotype showed up many times. The chain carries TRBV14 and TRBJ2-3; possible D gene TRBD2, 6 bases. Germline CDR1 is SGHDN and CDR2 is FVKESK. The CDR3 is 17 amino acids. V lost 4 bases, J lost 1 base, and 18 bases lay in between. CDR3 DNA: TGTGCCAGCAGCCCCCCCGGAGGAGGGTTTCGCACAGATACGCAGTATTTT. This gives the protein CASSPPGGGFRTDTQYF.

This chain joins TRBV7-3 and TRBJ2-7; perhaps TRBD2 as D (5 bases). V dropped 7 bases and J dropped 7 bases, with 14 bases sitting between them. The CDR3 covers 12 residues. The germline V gene has CDR1 SGHTA and CDR2 FQGTGA. The CDR3 nucleotides read TGTGCCAGCACCGAGAGGGCGCTAGAGCAGTACTTC. It codes for CASTERALEQYF.

At least ten counts were recorded for this clonotype. The V call is TRBV2, the J call TRBJ1-2, with 9 bases matching TRBD1. Germline values: CDR1 SNHLY, CDR2 FYNNEI. Trimming removed 6 bases from V and 7 bases from J; junction bases left unmatched: 9. The CDR3 runs to 14 residues. This CDR3 is CASRFTGGAGGYTF. The CDR3 coding sequence is TGTGCCAGCAGATTCACAGGGGGCGCGGGTGGCTACACCTTC.

Regarding this clonotype: A read error may account for a junction end that differs from germline. The V call is TRBV7-9, the J call TRBJ2-6; the D is unclear. Germline-derived CDR1 and CDR2 are SEHNR and FQNEAQ (reference sequence). There are 14 residues in the CDR3. CDR3 DNA: TGTGCCAGCAGCTTACGGTCTGGGGTCAACGTCCTGACTTTC. It is translated as CASSLRSGVNVLTF.

V is TRBV2 and J is TRBJ1-2, with D possibly TRBD1 on 6 matching bases. Trimming took 7 bases from V and 8 from J, leaving 23 bases between them. Germline V CDR1 and CDR2: SNHLY, FYNNEI. The CDR3 covers 15 residues. The CDR3 DNA follows: TGTGCCAGCACTTCCCTCGACAGGCCTCTTCGGGGCTACACCTTC. The encoded protein is CASTSLDRPLRGYTF.

V usage is TRBV15 and J usage is TRBJ1-5; D ambiguous. Germline-derived CDR1 and CDR2 are LNHNV and YYDKDF (reference sequence). V was shortened by 0 bases and J by 0 bases, with 3 bases between the two germline ends. CDR3 length: 14 amino acids. Here the CDR3 DNA reads TGTGCCACCAGCAGAGATTATAGCAATCAGCCCCAGCATTTT. Translation: CATSRDYSNQPQHF.